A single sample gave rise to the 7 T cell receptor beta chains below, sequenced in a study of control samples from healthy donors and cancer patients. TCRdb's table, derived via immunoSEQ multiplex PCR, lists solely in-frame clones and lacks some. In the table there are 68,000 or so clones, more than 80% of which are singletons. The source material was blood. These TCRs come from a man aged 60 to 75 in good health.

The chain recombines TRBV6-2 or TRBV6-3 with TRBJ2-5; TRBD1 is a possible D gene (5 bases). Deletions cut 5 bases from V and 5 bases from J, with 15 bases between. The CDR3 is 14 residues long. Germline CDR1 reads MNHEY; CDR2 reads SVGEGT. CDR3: CASSQQAARETQYF. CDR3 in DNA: TGTGCCAGCAGTCAACAGGCGGCGAGGGAGACCCAGTACTTC.

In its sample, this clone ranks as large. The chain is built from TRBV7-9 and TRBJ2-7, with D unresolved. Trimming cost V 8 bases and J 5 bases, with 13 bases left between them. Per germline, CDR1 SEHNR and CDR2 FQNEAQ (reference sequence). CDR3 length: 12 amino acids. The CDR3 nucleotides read TGTGCCAGCGGGCTGCTTGGGCACGAGCAGTACTTC. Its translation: CASGLLGHEQYF. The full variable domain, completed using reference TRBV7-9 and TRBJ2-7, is DTGVSQNPRHKITKRGQNVTFRCDPISEHNRLYWYRQTLGQGPEFLTYFQNEAQLEKSRLLSDRFSAERPKGSFSTLEIQRTEQGDSAMYLCASGLLGHEQYFGPGTRLTVT.

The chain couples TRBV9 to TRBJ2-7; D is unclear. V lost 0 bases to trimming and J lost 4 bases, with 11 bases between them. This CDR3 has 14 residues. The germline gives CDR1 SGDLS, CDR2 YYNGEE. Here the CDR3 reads CASSVGWASYEQYF. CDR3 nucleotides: TGTGCCAGCAGCGTAGGGTGGGCCTCTTACGAGCAGTACTTC.

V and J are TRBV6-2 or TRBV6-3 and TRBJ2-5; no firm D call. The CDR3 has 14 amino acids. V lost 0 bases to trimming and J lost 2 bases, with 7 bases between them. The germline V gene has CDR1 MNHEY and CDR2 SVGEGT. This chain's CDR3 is CASSYSGPQETQYF. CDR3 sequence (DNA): TGTGCCAGCAGTTACTCCGGGCCACAAGAGACCCAGTACTTC.

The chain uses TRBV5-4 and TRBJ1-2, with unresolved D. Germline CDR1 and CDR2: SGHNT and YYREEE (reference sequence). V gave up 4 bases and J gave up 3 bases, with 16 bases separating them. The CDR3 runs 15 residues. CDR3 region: CASSLGRVTDYGYTF. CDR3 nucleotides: TGTGCCAGCAGCCTTGGACGGGTAACCGACTATGGCTACACCTTC.

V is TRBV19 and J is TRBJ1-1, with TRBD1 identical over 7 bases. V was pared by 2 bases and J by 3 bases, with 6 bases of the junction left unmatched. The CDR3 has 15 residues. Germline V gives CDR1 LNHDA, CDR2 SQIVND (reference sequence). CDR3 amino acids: CASSIRSTGHTEAFF. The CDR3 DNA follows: TGTGCCAGTAGTATAAGATCGACAGGGCACACTGAAGCTTTCTTT.

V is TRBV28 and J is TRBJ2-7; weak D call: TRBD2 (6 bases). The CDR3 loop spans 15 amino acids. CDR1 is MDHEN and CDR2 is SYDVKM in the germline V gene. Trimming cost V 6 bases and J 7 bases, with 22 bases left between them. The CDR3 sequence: CASSPPRGSTGEQYF. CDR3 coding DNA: TGTGCCAGCAGCCCCCCACGGGGGAGCACGGGGGAGCAGTACTTC.